These 19 T cell receptor beta chains originate from one sample sequenced in a study of human T cells and chemical hapten exposure. MiXCR, run by TCRdb on the RACE reads, gives a single entry per CDR3 protein. This table has around 44,000 distinct CDR3 sequences, about 4.2% appearing once. The time point here: patch test 1, 2 weeks after DPC sensitization. Treatment of the sample: therapeutic diphenylcyclopropenone sensitization with weekly scalp DPC. Unfractionated whole blood yielded the extracted total RNA. The specimen was whole blood, collected in connection with sensitization to the hapten diphenylcyclopropenone (DPC). Receptor source: a man aged 50-59 years with alopecia areata. Some clones in this sample may be carry-over from other donors' samples.

The CDR3 DNA sequence: TGTGCCAGCAGTTTGGACAGCGAAGAGACCCAGTACTTC. Amino acids: CASSLDSEETQYF. This chain connects TRBV27 to TRBJ2-5; D is possibly TRBD1 (6 bases). The CDR3 covers 13 residues. The V gene's germline CDR1 is MNHEY and CDR2 SMNVEV (reference sequence). The V and J ends lost 3 bases and 3 bases respectively, with 8 bases between them.

This clonotype appeared many times. The chain uses TRBV6-5 and TRBJ1-1; TRBD1 agrees at 12 bases. This CDR3 is 13 amino acids long. Germline V gives CDR1 MNHEY, CDR2 SVGAGI. The V and J ends lost 10 bases and 11 bases, in that order; junction bases with no gene match: 11. Written as DNA, the CDR3 is TGTGCCACCTTCCCGGGACAGGGGGCTGGGGCTTTCTTT. Amino acid sequence: CATFPGQGAGAFF.

This clonotype has a count of ten or more. V is TRBV10-3 and J is TRBJ2-5; no reliable D call. CDR1 is ENHRY and CDR2 is SYGVKD in the germline V gene. Trimming removed 10 bases from V and 1 base from J, with 16 bases in between. CDR3 length: 14 residues. The CDR3, as DNA: TGTGCCAGCTGTTCCGAGCGCACCCAAGAGACCCAGTACTTC. Translated, it gives CASCSERTQETQYF.

This clonotype was seen ten or more times. V gene TRBV3-1 combines with J gene TRBJ2-1; 8 nucleotides line up with TRBD2. Germline V gene data show CDR1 as LGHDT and CDR2 as YNNKEL (reference sequence). V lost 4 bases and J lost 8; bases outside the gene matches: 7. This CDR3 region has 14 residues. The CDR3 spells CASSRRGGYDEQFF. DNA for the CDR3: TGTGCCAGCAGCCGCCGGGGGGGCTATGATGAGCAGTTCTTC.

On this clonotype itself: A much more abundant neighbour one base away suggests this may be a read error. The chain employs TRBV20-1 and TRBJ2-6; D gene unclear. Trimming pared 0 bases from V and 17 bases from J, leaving 17 bases between. The CDR3 contains 13 residues. Germline V gives CDR1 DFQATT, CDR2 SNEGSKA (reference sequence). CDR3 sequence reads: CSARDRYLGRLTF. The CDR3 DNA is TGCAGTGCTAGAGATAGGTATCTAGGGCGTTTGACTTTC.

In its sample, this clonotype was seen many times. CDR3 region: CASSPRLPRTSEQFF. In DNA, the CDR3 is TGTGCCAGCAGCCCACGTCTCCCCCGGACAAGTGAGCAGTTCTTC. This chain uses TRBV6-5 with TRBJ2-1; perhaps TRBD1 as D (5 bases). Germline CDR1 and CDR2: MNHEY and SVGAGI. The CDR3 is 15 amino acids. V was trimmed by 6 bases and J by 9 bases, leaving 21 bases between them.

This clonotype was seen many times. The rearrangement joins TRBV19 to TRBJ2-5, with 11 bases that match TRBD2. V lost 5 bases and J lost 4; bases outside the gene matches: 3. CDR1 LNHDA and CDR2 SQIVND come from the germline V gene (reference sequence). The CDR3 is 14 residues long. CDR3 bases: TGTGCCAGTAGTTACGGACTAGCGGGAGAGACCCAGTACTTC. Its translation: CASSYGLAGETQYF.

Remarks on this clonotype: Given a much more abundant clone one base away, this may be a read error. The genes are TRBV28 and TRBJ2-1, with D possibly TRBD1 on 8 matching bases. Between the trimmed V and J ends, which lost 8 bases and 6 bases, there was a span of 17 bases. The germline V gene encodes CDR1 MDHEN and CDR2 SYDVKM. The CDR3 is made up of 14 amino acids. As DNA, the CDR3 is TGTGCCAGCTTTCTGAACAGGGGGGGCAATGAGCAGTTCTTC. It encodes CASFLNRGGNEQFF.

In this sample, this clonotype turned up many times. The chain carries TRBV10-3 and TRBJ2-1, with TRBD1 identical over 9 bases. The CDR3 is 16 residues long. Losses at the gene ends were 2 bases for V and 1 base for J; bases not matched to a gene: 3. The V gene's germline CDR1 is ENHRY and CDR2 SYGVKD. CDR3 sequence (DNA): TGTGCCATCAGTGAGACAGGGGGCGTTTCCTACAATGAGCAGTTCTTC. This gives the protein CAISETGGVSYNEQFF.

Of note for this clonotype: A read error is possible here, since a much larger clone lies one base away. This rearrangement joins TRBV10-2 to TRBJ2-3; D remains ambiguous. CDR1 and CDR2 (germline): WSHSY, SAAADI. The CDR3 runs to 15 residues. Here the CDR3 reads CANSETQILTDTQYF. The CDR3, as DNA: TGCGCCAACAGTGAAACTCAGATCCTCACAGATACGCAGTATTTT.

The table lists this clonotype with many counts. The CDR3 nucleotides are TGTGCCAGCAGGACAGGGGAGGACACTGAAGCTTTCTTT. Encoded protein: CASRTGEDTEAFF. The rearrangement links TRBV4-2 to TRBJ1-1; 8 bases are a match to TRBD1. The germline gives CDR1 LGHNA, CDR2 YNFKEQ. The CDR3 is 13 residues long. With 6 bases clipped from V and 3 bases from J, the junction kept 3 bases outside the gene matches.

Ten or more counts support this clonotype. The chain carries TRBV30 and TRBJ1-5; 7 bases are a match to TRBD1. The CDR3 runs to 13 residues. Germline CDR1 GTSNPN, CDR2 SVGIG (reference sequence). The DNA for the CDR3 is TGTGCTTTTGACGGGACAGCCAATCAGCCCCAGCATTTT. The encoded protein is CAFDGTANQPQHF.

This clonotype appeared many times. Here the CDR3 reads CSASQGSTAYEQYF. The DNA for the CDR3 is TGCAGTGCTAGTCAGGGCTCTACCGCCTACGAGCAGTACTTC. The chain recombines TRBV20-1 with TRBJ2-7; D is perhaps TRBD1 (5 bases). Trimming took 3 bases from V and 2 from J, leaving 14 bases between them. The CDR3 totals 14 residues. The germline V gene encodes CDR1 DFQATT and CDR2 SNEGSKA (reference sequence).

This clonotype was counted at least ten times. This sequence joins TRBV10-3 and TRBJ2-7; 8 positions agree with TRBD2. CDR1 ENHRY and CDR2 SYGVKD come from the germline V gene. J lost 4 bases, V lost 10 bases, and 9 bases had no gene match. CDR3 size: 13 residues. CDR3 in DNA: TGTGCCACCGGGGGGGCGAGCCGTTACGAGCAGTACTTC. This gives the protein CATGGASRYEQYF.

This clonotype has a count of ten or more. The chain carries TRBV20-1 and TRBJ2-1, with 10 bases aligning to TRBD2. Trimming at V came to 0 bases and at J to 4 bases, leaving 9 bases not matched to a gene. CDR3 length: 17 residues. Germline values: CDR1 DFQATT, CDR2 SNEGSKA (reference sequence). As DNA, the CDR3 is TGCAGTGCTAGAGATAACAGCGGGAGGGTCGGGTACAATGAGCAGTTCTTC. It yields the protein CSARDNSGRVGYNEQFF.

The table lists this clonotype with many counts. The rearrangement joins TRBV7-2 to TRBJ2-5; D ambiguous. CDR3 size: 12 residues. V was cut by 0 bases and J by 6 bases, with 5 bases left in between. Per the germline V gene, CDR1 is SGHTA and CDR2 is FQGNSA. The CDR3 protein is CASSLAFQTQYF. CDR3 nucleotide sequence: TGTGCCAGCAGCTTAGCCTTTCAGACCCAGTACTTC.

Ten or more counts support this clonotype. This chain uses TRBV25-1 with TRBJ1-2; D remains ambiguous. CDR1 MGHDK and CDR2 SYGVNS come from the germline V gene. The CDR3 spans 12 residues. Trimming pared 3 bases from V and 4 bases from J, leaving 6 bases between. CDR3: CASSDHSYGYTF. The DNA of the CDR3 is TGTGCCAGCAGTGATCACAGCTATGGCTACACCTTC.

This clonotype was seen ten or more times. The CDR3 here is CASSLEVGEQYF. The CDR3 nucleotides are TGCGCCAGCAGCTTGGAGGTTGGCGAGCAGTACTTC. This sequence joins TRBV5-1 and TRBJ2-7; D is undetermined. V lost 0 bases, J lost 6 bases, and 7 bases lay in between. The germline V gene has CDR1 SGHRS and CDR2 YFSETQ. The CDR3 is 12 amino acids.

This clonotype was observed many times. V gene TRBV6-1 combines with J gene TRBJ1-3; 8 bases match TRBD1. Germline loops: CDR1 MNHNS, CDR2 SASEGT. With V trimmed by 4 bases and J by 4 bases, 12 bases remained unmatched. This CDR3 has 17 residues. The CDR3 region is CASSGRRQGSGGNTIYF. CDR3 in DNA: TGTGCCAGCAGTGGAAGGAGACAGGGGAGCGGAGGAAACACCATATATTTT.